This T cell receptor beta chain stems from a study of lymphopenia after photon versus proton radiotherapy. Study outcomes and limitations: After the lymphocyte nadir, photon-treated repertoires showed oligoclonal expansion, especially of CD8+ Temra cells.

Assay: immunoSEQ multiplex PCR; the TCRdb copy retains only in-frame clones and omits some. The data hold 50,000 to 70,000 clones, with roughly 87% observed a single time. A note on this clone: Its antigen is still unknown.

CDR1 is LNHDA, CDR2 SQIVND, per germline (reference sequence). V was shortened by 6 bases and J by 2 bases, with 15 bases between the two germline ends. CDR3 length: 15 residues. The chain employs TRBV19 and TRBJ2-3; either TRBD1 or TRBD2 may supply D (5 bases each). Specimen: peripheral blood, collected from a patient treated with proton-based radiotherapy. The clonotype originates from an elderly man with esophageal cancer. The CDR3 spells CASRRGGLYTDTQYF. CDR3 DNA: TGTGCCAGTAGGAGGGGTGGCCTCTACACAGATACGCAGTATTTT.